The rows below give T cell receptor beta chains drawn from one sample of a study of blood T cell repertoires in COVID-19. Profiled with immunoSEQ multiplex PCR; TCRdb holds only in-frame clones, not every one. The sample carries about 88,000 clones, roughly 90% recorded once. Input material: peripheral blood. Every receptor here comes from a man aged 60-69 years with acute or convalescent COVID-19. Both conserved end residues are part of each CDR3. The D gene is left open where the match is weak. Only some rows state a clone size, as once, few, many or a class for expanded clones.

J | size | D | V | CDR3 | DNA
TRBJ2-2 | . | TRBD2 | TRBV9 | CASSVELAEVGELFF | TGTGCCAGCAGCGTAGAACTAGCGGAGGTCGGGGAGCTGTTTTTT
TRBJ2-7 | . | . | TRBV7-2 | CASSVGRGYEQYF | TGTGCCAGCAGCGTGGGGAGAGGCTACGAGCAGTACTTC
TRBJ1-1 | . | . | TRBV11-3 | CASSLGGRLNTEAFF | TGTGCCAGCAGCTTAGGGGGCCGGCTTAACACTGAAGCTTTCTTT
TRBJ1-2 | . | . | TRBV6-1 | CASSEVYYGYTF | TGTGCCAGCAGTGAAGTCTACTATGGCTACACCTTC
TRBJ2-1 | . | . | TRBV6-5 | CASSQTRDNEQFF | TGTGCCAGCAGTCAAACTAGGGACAATGAGCAGTTCTTC
TRBJ1-4 | once | TRBD1 | TRBV29-1 | CSVGQGATNEKLFF | TGCAGCGTGGGACAGGGTGCAACTAATGAAAAACTGTTTTTT
TRBJ2-7 | . | TRBD2 | TRBV11-2 | CASSLPGGLTYEQYF | TGTGCCAGCAGCCTCCCGGGAGGGTTAACCTACGAGCAGTACTTC
TRBJ1-2 | . | TRBD1 | TRBV13 | CASSARDRGIGGYTF | TGTGCCAGCAGCGCCCGGGACAGGGGAATCGGTGGCTACACCTTC
TRBJ1-2 | . | . | TRBV6-6 | CASSYSLNSLDGYTF | TGTGCCAGCAGTTACTCGTTGAACAGTCTTGATGGCTACACCTTC
TRBJ1-4 | . | . | TRBV9 | CASRAPHRTNEKLFF | TGTGCCAGCCGAGCTCCCCATCGAACTAATGAAAAACTGTTTTTT
TRBJ2-3 | . | . | TRBV2 | CASSERTGSSTDTQYF | TGTGCCAGCAGTGAACGCACGGGGTCTAGCACAGATACGCAGTATTTT
TRBJ2-3 | . | . | TRBV10-3 | CAISPGLGNLRDTQYF | TGTGCCATCAGTCCCGGGTTAGGAAACCTAAGGGATACGCAGTATTTT
TRBJ2-1 | . | TRBD2 | TRBV11-2 | CASSPSGGRAVEQFF | TGTGCCAGCAGCCCTAGCGGCGGGAGGGCCGTTGAGCAGTTCTTC
TRBJ1-1 | . | . | TRBV7-9 | CASEPSRPGTEAFF | TGTGCCAGCGAACCAAGTCGGCCAGGCACTGAAGCTTTCTTT
TRBJ2-7 | . | TRBD1 | TRBV6-2/TRBV6-3 | CASSPAGQGIYEQYF | TGTGCCAGCAGTCCGGCGGGACAGGGGATCTACGAGCAGTACTTC
TRBJ1-6 | once | . | TRBV19 | CASTPDFPGGSPLHF | TGTGCCAGTACCCCGGACTTCCCGGGGGGATCACCCCTCCACTTT
TRBJ2-7 | few | TRBD1 | TRBV19 | CASIIRPWQGAYEQYF | TGTGCCAGTATCATTCGTCCGTGGCAGGGGGCCTACGAGCAGTACTTC
TRBJ2-5 | . | . | TRBV29-1 | CSVGGRETQYF | TGCAGCGTTGGTGGGAGGGAGACCCAGTACTTC
TRBJ1-1 | . | TRBD1 | TRBV5-6 | CASKKQGAGHTEAFF | TGTGCCAGCAAAAAACAGGGGGCAGGGCACACTGAAGCTTTCTTT
TRBJ1-5 | . | . | TRBV18 | CASSPATGQPQHF | TGTGCCAGCTCACCGGCGACAGGTCAGCCCCAGCATTTT
TRBJ2-7 | . | . | TRBV30 | CAWSRDNSYEQYF | TGTGCCTGGAGTAGGGACAACTCCTACGAGCAGTACTTC
TRBJ2-7 | . | TRBD1 | TRBV11-3 | CASSSLLGTAEPQYF | TGTGCCAGCAGCTCCCTGCTGGGGACAGCGGAACCCCAGTACTTC
TRBJ2-1 | . | TRBD2 | TRBV4-3 | CASSHPETSGAYNEQFF | TGCGCCAGCAGCCATCCCGAAACTAGCGGGGCCTACAATGAGCAGTTCTTC
TRBJ1-1 | . | TRBD1 | TRBV6-5 | CALDRGLDTEAFF | TGTGCCCTGGACAGGGGGCTCGACACTGAAGCTTTCTTT
TRBJ1-5 | . | TRBD1 | TRBV3-1/TRBV3-2 | CASSRQGAREPQHF | TGTGCCAGCAGCAGACAGGGGGCGAGGGAGCCCCAGCATTTT
TRBJ2-1 | . | TRBD2 | TRBV10-1 | CASSGTSGVSGNEQFF | TGCGCCAGCAGTGGAACTAGCGGGGTTTCCGGCAATGAGCAGTTCTTC